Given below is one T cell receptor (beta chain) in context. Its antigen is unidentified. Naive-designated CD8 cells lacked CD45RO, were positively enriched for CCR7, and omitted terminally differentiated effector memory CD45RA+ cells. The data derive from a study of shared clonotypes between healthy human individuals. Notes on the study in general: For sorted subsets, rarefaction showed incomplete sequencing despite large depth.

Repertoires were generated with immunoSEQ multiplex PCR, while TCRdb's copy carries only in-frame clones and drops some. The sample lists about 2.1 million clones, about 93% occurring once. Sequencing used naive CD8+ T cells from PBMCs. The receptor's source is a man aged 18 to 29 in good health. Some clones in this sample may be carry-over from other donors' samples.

The CDR3 loop is CASSSAGGSDGYTF. The DNA for the CDR3 is TGTGCCAGCAGCTCGGCCGGGGGGAGTGATGGCTACACCTTC. The chain couples TRBV13 to TRBJ1-2, with a weak D call TRBD1 (5 bases). The V and J ends lost 4 bases and 6 bases respectively, with 15 bases between them. The CDR3 length is 14 residues. The germline V gene has CDR1 PRHDT and CDR2 FYEKMQ (reference sequence).